The subject of this entry is one TCR beta chain. The data derive from a study of blood T cell repertoires in COVID-19. About the research overall: Acute and convalescent COVID-19 samples came from the United States, Italy and Spain. Nucleic acid was either cDNA or gDNA, and it came from T cells, B-cell-depleted T cells, or PBMCs.

In the authors' workflow: Scientists estimated how many nucleated cells there were by amplifying reference gene primers. Assay used: immunoSEQ multiplex PCR; TCRdb lists only in-frame clones, some missing. That table is the source of V, J and clone size, and D and trimming were worked out from the DNA. The data hold approximately 160,000 clones, with 90% observed a single time. The sample was peripheral blood. The TCR was taken from a man in his sixties with active or convalescent COVID-19.

CDR3 amino acids: CASSSDWTSEQYF. The CDR3 DNA reads TGTGCCAGCAGCTCAGACTGGACTAGCGAGCAGTACTTC. V usage is TRBV7-6 and J usage is TRBJ2-7; 7 bases fit TRBD2. The V segment lost 4 bases and the J segment 6 bases; nucleotides outside the gene matches: 6. CDR1 is SGHVS, CDR2 FNYEAQ, per germline. The CDR3 consists of 13 residues.